This T cell receptor beta chain appears in the sequencing data of a study of blood T cell repertoires in COVID-19. Here immunoSEQ multiplex PCR was the method, and the copy in TCRdb shows in-frame clones only, minus some. The sample lists fewer than 120,000 clones, over 60% seen once, with more than 3.5% in the top ten. This sequence originates from a woman older than 75 with acute or convalescent COVID-19. Sequencing used peripheral blood.

CDR3 sequence (DNA): TGTGCCAGCAGTTCTTGGACAGGTGCCTACGAGCAGTACTTC. Amino acid sequence: CASSSWTGAYEQYF. The rearrangement links TRBV6-5 to TRBJ2-7; 7 bases fit TRBD1. Looked up from germline, CDR1 is MNHEY and CDR2 is SVGAGI. The CDR3 runs to 14 residues. The V gene end was trimmed by 4 bases and the J gene end by 2 bases; junction bases not matched to a gene: 5.